This record covers a single T cell receptor (beta chain). The V and J ends lost 7 bases and 2 bases, in that order; junction bases with no gene match: 7. CDR1 and CDR2 (germline): SNHLY, FYNNEI. CDR3 length: 15 amino acids. The record originates from a study of blood T cell repertoires in COVID-19. Across the whole study: There were acute and convalescent COVID-19 samples, and they came from the United States, Italy and Spain. PBMCs, B-cell-depleted T cells, or T cells were the source of the cDNA or gDNA that made up the material.

The method was immunoSEQ multiplex PCR; TCRdb's version includes in-frame clones alone and lacks a portion of them. This sample yields more than 200,000 clones, of which around 89% are seen a single time; roughly 1.7% belongs to the top ten. The sequencing sample was made of peripheral blood. The chain is built from TRBV2 and TRBJ2-7, with TRBD2 matching over 11 bases. The receptor comes from a man between 70 and 80 years old with acute or convalescent COVID-19. The CDR3 bases are TGTGCCAGCATTTACGGGACTAGCGGAACCTACGAGCAGTACTTC. This encodes CASIYGTSGTYEQYF.